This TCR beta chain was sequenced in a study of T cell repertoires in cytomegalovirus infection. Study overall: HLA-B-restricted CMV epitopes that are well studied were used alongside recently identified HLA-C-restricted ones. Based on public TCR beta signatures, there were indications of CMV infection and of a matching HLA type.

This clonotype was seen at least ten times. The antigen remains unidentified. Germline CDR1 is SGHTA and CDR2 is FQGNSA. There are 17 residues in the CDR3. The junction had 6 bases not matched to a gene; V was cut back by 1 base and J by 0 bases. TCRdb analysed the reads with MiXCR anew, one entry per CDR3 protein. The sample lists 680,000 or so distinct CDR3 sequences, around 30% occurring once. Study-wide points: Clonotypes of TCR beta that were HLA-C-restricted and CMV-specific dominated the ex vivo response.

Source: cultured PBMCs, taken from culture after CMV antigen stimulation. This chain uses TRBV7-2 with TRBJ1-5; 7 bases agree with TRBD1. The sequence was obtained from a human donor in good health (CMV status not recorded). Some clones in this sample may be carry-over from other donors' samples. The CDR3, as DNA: TGTGCCAGCAGCTTAGTGGGGACAGCGTATAGCAATCAGCCCCAGCATTTT. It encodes CASSLVGTAYSNQPQHF.